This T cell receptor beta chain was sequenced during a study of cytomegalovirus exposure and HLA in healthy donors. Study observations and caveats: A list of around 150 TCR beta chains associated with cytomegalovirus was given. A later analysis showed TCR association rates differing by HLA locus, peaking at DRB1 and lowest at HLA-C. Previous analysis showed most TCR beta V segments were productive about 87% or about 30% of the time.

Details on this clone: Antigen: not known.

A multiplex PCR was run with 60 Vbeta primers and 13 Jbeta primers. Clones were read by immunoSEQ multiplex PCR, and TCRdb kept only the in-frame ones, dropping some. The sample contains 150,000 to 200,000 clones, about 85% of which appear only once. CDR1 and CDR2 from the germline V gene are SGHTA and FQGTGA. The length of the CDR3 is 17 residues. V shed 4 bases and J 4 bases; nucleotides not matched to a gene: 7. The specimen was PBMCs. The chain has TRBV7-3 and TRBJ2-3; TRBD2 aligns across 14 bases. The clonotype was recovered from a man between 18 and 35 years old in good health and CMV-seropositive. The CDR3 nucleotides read TGTGCCAGCAGCTCTGCCGGGACTAGCGGGGGAGCAGATACGCAGTATTTT. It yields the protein CASSSAGTSGGADTQYF.